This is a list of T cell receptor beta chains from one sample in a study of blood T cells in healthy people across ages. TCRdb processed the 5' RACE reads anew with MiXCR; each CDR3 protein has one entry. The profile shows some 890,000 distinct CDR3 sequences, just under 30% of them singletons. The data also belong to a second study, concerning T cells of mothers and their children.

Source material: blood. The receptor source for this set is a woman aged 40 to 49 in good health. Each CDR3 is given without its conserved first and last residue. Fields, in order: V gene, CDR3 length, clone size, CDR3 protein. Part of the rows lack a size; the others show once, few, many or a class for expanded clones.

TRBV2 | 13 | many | ASSPDRGVNFVQY
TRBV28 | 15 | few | ASSLRGTQGYQETQY
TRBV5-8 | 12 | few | ASSQNWRANVLT
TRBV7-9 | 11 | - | AGSVPGPYGYT
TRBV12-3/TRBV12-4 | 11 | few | ACGPGGTDTQY
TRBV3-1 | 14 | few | ASSQAGTDSNTEAF
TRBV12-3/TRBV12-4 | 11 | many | ASTPSGLNGYT
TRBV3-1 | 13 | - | ASSQYRSNNQPQH
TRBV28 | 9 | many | ASSTGSGYT
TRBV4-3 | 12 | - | ASSQAITYNEQF
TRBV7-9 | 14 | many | ASSWNRDSSYNEQF
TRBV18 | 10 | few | ASSPYNEKLF
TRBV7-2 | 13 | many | ASSLTGTDNRPQH
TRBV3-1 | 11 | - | ASSHGTDYEQY
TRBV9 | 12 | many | ASSVGQGRNEQF
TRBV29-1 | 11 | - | SVEYRGTDTQY
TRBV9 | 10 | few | ASSVWDNEQF
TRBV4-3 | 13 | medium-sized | ASSQGGTTNYGYT
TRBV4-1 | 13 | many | ASSQVPGGAYEQY
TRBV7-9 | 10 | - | ASSGDLIGQY
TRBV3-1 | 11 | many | ASSQVGDYGYT
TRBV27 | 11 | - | ASGPTANNEQF
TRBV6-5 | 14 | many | ASSYLRTPSSYEQY
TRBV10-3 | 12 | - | AIQGDRGSNEQF
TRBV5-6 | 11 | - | TSSSRGRSEAF
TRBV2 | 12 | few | ASSDFSSNQPQH
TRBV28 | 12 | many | ASSPAWGYNEQF
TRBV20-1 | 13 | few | SARDPTSGGAEQF
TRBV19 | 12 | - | ASSIVGTSYEQY
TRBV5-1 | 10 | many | ASSATVYEQY
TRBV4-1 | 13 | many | ASSQGQGGDYGYT